This TCR beta chain is drawn from a study of blood T cell repertoires in COVID-19 (dated by TCRdb to the early 2020s). Notes on the research overall: Samples covering the acute and convalescent phases of COVID-19 were provided by collaborators in the United States, Italy and Spain. Samples came from the ongoing ImmuneRACE study (first 160 participants) plus 1,254 subjects from 6 global collaborators. The material from the prospective study consisted of cDNA or gDNA derived from T cells, B-cell-depleted T cells, or PBMCs. Where HLA class I and class II types were available, the types were taken from metadata supplied by the sample provider, not from assay-based typing. Sample metadata almost always included a de-identified subject ID, COVID-19 status, age in years and sex. The repertoires were released in a freely available public database intended as a resource for research on the immune response to SARS-CoV-2. Subjects who had been exposed to COVID-19, were actively infected with it, or had recovered from it provided the deeply sampled blood TCRbeta repertoires that made up the dataset. Summary of the overall study and its limitations: How much clinical and demographic metadata was included differed by source and by participant, and the metadata was provided uncurated.

In regard to this clone: There is no known antigen for this receptor. Base qualities are not recorded, but no much larger clone differs from it by a single base.

The collaborating institutions used their own protocols to collect whole blood in K2EDTA tubes. Collaborator samples were shipped for TCRbeta analysis as frozen whole blood, isolated PBMCs, or DNA extracted from either sample type. The CDR3 sequence holds 16 residues, the cysteine and phenylalanine included. The kept DNA is CDR3 alone, 48 bases in frame from the first base. CDR1 and CDR2 were assigned from the germline V gene as MGHRA and YSYEKL. At the junction V is shortened by 0 bases and J by 0 bases, with 11 bases in between. The immunoSEQ Assay, a bias-controlled multiplex PCR, was used to amplify TCRbeta CDR3 regions from genomic DNA. Turning to the authors' computational methods: Within the assay, amplification of reference gene primers was used to estimate how many nucleated cells each sample contained. Sequence reads were collapsed and filtered to measure the absolute abundance of every unique TCRbeta CDR3 rearrangement. Productive Simpson clonality was computed per sample as the square root of Simpson's diversity index over productive rearrangements. TCRdb mirrors the immuneACCESS table, restricted to in-frame sequences. Some clones are absent from its copies; in checked studies, under half trace to an unresolved V gene, and the reason for the others is unknown. V, J and clone size were drawn from that table, and D and trimming were deduced from the DNA. Here the sample has 200,000 to 250,000 clones; 89% occur a single time. The ten largest clones take up 4% to 5.5% of the sample.

Specimen: peripheral blood. The sequence was obtained from a woman between 40 and 55 years old with acute or convalescent COVID-19. The chain uses TRBV4-1 and TRBJ2-5; TRBD1 is a possible D gene, resting on 6 matching bases. The DNA sequence is as follows: TGCGCCAGCAGCCAAGAACAGGGCGCAGACCAAGAGACCCAGTACTTC. It translates as CASSQEQGADQETQYF.